This T cell receptor (beta chain) was documented in a study of prognosis after radiotherapy for stage I lung cancer. Study results and limitations: Lower values of Shannon entropy after stereotactic body radiation therapy were seen in patients who developed distant metastases.

CDR3 of TCR beta was amplified from genomic DNA via a two-round multiplex PCR. First-round PCR, the initial amplification, used primers specific to each TRBV and TRBJ gene. TCRdb reprocessed the multiplex PCR reads via MiXCR and lists one record per CDR3 protein. The sample holds approximately 8,200 distinct CDR3 sequences, approximately 60% seen once. Note on this clonotype: Its target is unknown.

The CDR3 has 12 residues. The V gene lost 7 bases and the J gene lost 3 bases, with 6 bases spanning the gap. Per the germline V gene, CDR1 is MNHNS and CDR2 is SASEGT. The receptor's source is a donor over 45 with non-small cell lung cancer. Sequencing was performed on PBMCs, taken before or after stereotactic body radiation therapy (not recorded which). The J gene is TRBJ2-2, the V gene TRBV6-1; a possible D gene is TRBD2 (5 bases). The DNA of the CDR3 is TGTGCCAGCACCGGGGACACCGGGGAGCTGTTTTTT. Its protein product is CASTGDTGELFF.